This record covers a single T cell receptor beta chain. The data are from a study of blood T cell repertoires in COVID-19. Whole-study context: T cells, B-cell-depleted T cells, or PBMCs supplied cDNA or gDNA.

Germline V gene data show CDR1 as SGHNT and CDR2 as YYREEE (reference sequence). The CDR3 contains 13 residues. Trimming left V 2 bases short and J 6 bases short, with 9 bases between. This table comes from immunoSEQ multiplex PCR, and its TCRdb copy is limited to in-frame clones, with some not included. Of over 150,000 clones listed, roughly 80% were seen once; the top ten hold around 12%. The sequence came from a woman aged 80 or over with COVID-19, enrolled during active disease. Sequencing used peripheral blood. V is TRBV5-4 and J is TRBJ2-1; no clear D. The CDR3: CASSFKEVNEQFF. The CDR3 nucleotides are TGTGCCAGCAGCTTTAAAGAGGTCAATGAGCAGTTCTTC. The full variable domain, with the rest looked up from reference TRBV5-4 and TRBJ2-1, is ETGVTQSPTHLIKTRGQQVTLRCSSQSGHNTVSWYQQALGQGPQFIFQYYREEENGRGNFPPRFSGLQFPNYSSELNVNALELDDSALYLCASSFKEVNEQFFGPGTRLTVL.